This TCR beta chain comes out of a study of T cells in Graves' hyperthyroidism and ophthalmopathy. For the study at large: Peripheral blood specimens were obtained at initial diagnosis, prior to any treatment.

In this sample, this clonotype turned up a few times. The antigen is not known. Notes on the study in general: Researchers found most expanded thyroid clonotypes above 0.001 in blood as well. The model identified upcoming ophthalmopathy a median approximately 6.4 months ahead of onset.

Germline loops: CDR1 LGHDT, CDR2 YNNKEL (reference sequence). The CDR3 sequence is 14 residues long. Unmatched junction bases numbered 5, after V lost 3 bases and J lost 9 bases. Template material for amplifying TCR beta CDR3 regions consisted of RNA transcripts. The HTBI primer set drove a first-round RT-PCR of the TCR CDR3. From the multiplex PCR reads, TCRdb called clonotypes with MiXCR, one entry per CDR3 protein. The sample has 490,000 or so distinct CDR3 sequences, roughly a sixth seen once. Sequenced sample: blood. The sequence was collected from a woman in her twenties or thirties with Graves' ophthalmopathy. The V call is TRBV3-1, the J call TRBJ1-6, with 7 bases matching TRBD1. The CDR3 here is CASSQDRTSSPLHF. CDR3 nucleotide sequence: TGTGCCAGCAGCCAGGACAGGACGTCTTCACCCCTCCACTTT. The full variable domain, completed using reference TRBV3-1 and TRBJ1-6, is DTAVSQTPKYLVTQMGNDKSIKCEQNLGHDTMYWYKQDSKKFLKIMFSYNNKELIINETVPNRFSPKSPDKAHLNLHINSLELGDSAVYFCASSQDRTSSPLHFGNGTRLTVT.